This paragraph reports one T cell receptor (beta chain). The germline V gene has CDR1 MNHNS and CDR2 SASEGT. This CDR3 has 14 amino acids. The V gene lost 1 base and the J gene lost 5 bases, with 6 bases spanning the gap. The PCR had 60 Vbeta and 13 Jbeta primers. Profiling relied on immunoSEQ multiplex PCR, and the TCRdb table lists in-frame clones only, not all of them. The top ten clones hold 10% to 11% of a sample with about 98,000 clones, around 72% of them seen once. The data derive from a study of cytomegalovirus exposure and HLA in healthy donors. Across the whole study: HLA-typed donors were the source of approximately 85 million unique TCRs held in an early data release.

V usage is TRBV6-1 and J usage is TRBJ1-6, with D unresolved. The receptor comes from a man in his late teens or twenties in good health and CMV-seropositive. The specimen sequenced was PBMCs. The CDR3 is CASSEGTHNSPLHF. CDR3 coding DNA: TGTGCCAGCAGTGAAGGGACTCATAATTCACCCCTCCACTTT.